Included here is one T cell receptor (beta chain) sequence, with context. Only in-frame clones appear in the TCRdb table, and some are missing; sequencing was by immunoSEQ multiplex PCR. The data show approximately 150,000 clones, approximately 91% seen once. The data were taken from a study of blood T cell repertoires in COVID-19. The CDR3 runs 16 residues. Germline V gene data show CDR1 as LGHDT and CDR2 as YNNKEL (reference sequence). Trimming pared 1 base from V and 5 bases from J, leaving 17 bases between. The gene calls are TRBV3-1 (or the pseudogene TRBV3-2) and TRBJ2-5; D not resolved. Sequencing was done on a sample of peripheral blood. The receptor's source is a man aged 18 to 35 with COVID-19, enrolled during active disease. The CDR3 nucleotides read TGTGCCAGCAGCCAAGGACACCCACCTGTCATGGAGACCCAGTACTTC. This sequence encodes CASSQGHPPVMETQYF.